This TCR beta chain was captured by sequencing in a study of T cell clones after liver transplantation. The wider study: Post-transplant blood was tracked for graft-donor-reactive T cell clones identified in a pre-transplant mixed lymphocyte reaction. Findings and caveats of the study: Graft donor-reactive T cells possibly entered the graft instead of undergoing deletion.

With regard to this clone: Its antigen is unknown.

Some clones are missing from TCRdb's copy, which holds only in-frame ones; the method was immunoSEQ multiplex PCR. The data contain about 72,000 clones, about 92% of them seen just once; the ten biggest clones take up about 2.5%. This CDR3 has 14 residues. CDR1 and CDR2 (germline): MNHNS, SASEGT. V was shortened by 6 bases and J by 3 bases, with 12 bases between the two germline ends. The TCR comes from a human donor who received a liver transplant. V and J are TRBV6-1 and TRBJ1-5, with a tentative D call TRBD1 (5 bases). The sequencing here drew on CD4+ T cells from blood, taken before liver transplant. CDR3 amino acids: CASRDTNPNQPQHF. The CDR3 region has the DNA TGTGCCAGCAGGGACACCAATCCCAATCAGCCCCAGCATTTT.